This T cell receptor beta chain was captured by sequencing in a study of T-cell memory formation after mild COVID-19. Study context: Most TCR clusters belonged to a single donor.

This clonotype came up a few times. Constant-segment primers were used for 5'RACE, and the resulting TCR alpha and TCR beta cDNA libraries carried sample barcodes and UMIs. TCRdb itself ran the 5' RACE reads through MiXCR, one entry per CDR3 protein. The table has 200,000 to 250,000 distinct CDR3 sequences, over 9% seen once. The J segment lost 4 bases and the V segment lost 3 bases, leaving 6 bases of the junction unmatched. CDR3 length: 14 amino acids. Germline V lookup: CDR1 SGHRS, CDR2 YFSETQ. The chain uses TRBV5-1 and TRBJ1-2, with 7 positions matching TRBD1. This TCR came from a man aged 18 to 30 who had mild COVID-19 (a few samples of this study predate the infection). Cell type and time point are not known. Sequencing used PBMCs or a T cell subset sorted from them (not recorded which). This chain's CDR3 is CASSSTGQTYGYTF. CDR3 coding DNA: TGCGCCAGCAGCTCGACGGGACAGACCTATGGCTACACCTTC.